Listed below are T cell receptor beta chains from one sample, sequenced in a study of blood T cells in healthy people across ages. Each CDR3 protein is one row after TCRdb ran MiXCR on the 5' RACE reads. The sample has hundreds of thousands of distinct CDR3 sequences, around 42% seen once. Sequencing was performed on blood. The receptors here all came from a man aged 55-75 years in good health. CDR3s leave out the opening cysteine and the closing phenylalanine or tryptophan. The order of the fields is CDR3 length, V gene, J gene, CDR3 protein.

length: 14
V: TRBV4-1
J: TRBJ2-7
CDR3: ASGQGGDRFLYEQY

length: 9
V: TRBV7-2
J: -
CDR3: ASSPGVTQY

length: 14
V: TRBV28
J: TRBJ1-2
CDR3: ASSLPPAGSNYGYT

length: 15
V: TRBV7-9
J: TRBJ2-5
CDR3: ASSLTGSGQGYETQY

length: 11
V: TRBV20-1
J: TRBJ2-7
CDR3: SAVGTGRDEQY

length: 13
V: TRBV12-3/TRBV12-4
J: TRBJ2-1
CDR3: ASSLTSGGRHEQF

length: 17
V: TRBV6-2/TRBV6-3
J: TRBJ2-1
CDR3: ASSYSGSVASGEYNEQF

length: 12
V: TRBV6-5
J: TRBJ1-4
CDR3: ASRSLATNEKLF

length: 11
V: TRBV10-2
J: TRBJ2-1
CDR3: ASRDGRYNEQF

length: 13
V: TRBV7-9
J: TRBJ1-2
CDR3: ASSLFSPGGNGYT

length: 11
V: TRBV7-2
J: TRBJ2-3
CDR3: ASSLNVADTQY

length: 13
V: TRBV7-2
J: TRBJ2-1
CDR3: ASSPRLAGDNEQF

length: 9
V: TRBV2
J: TRBJ2-1
CDR3: ASSLAAKQF

length: 12
V: TRBV20-1
J: TRBJ1-6
CDR3: SARDIEVYSPLH

length: 12
V: TRBV20-1
J: TRBJ2-5
CDR3: SARDDGLQETQY

length: 12
V: TRBV10-2
J: TRBJ1-2
CDR3: ASSTGTLNYGYT

length: 10
V: TRBV29-1
J: TRBJ2-7
CDR3: GVEQGRYEQY

length: 12
V: TRBV7-2
J: TRBJ2-1
CDR3: ASSRGTGNSEQF

length: 12
V: TRBV7-9
J: TRBJ2-5
CDR3: ASSLGVAQETQY

length: 13
V: TRBV6-1
J: TRBJ1-2
CDR3: ASSGISVDLYGYT

length: 12
V: TRBV29-1
J: TRBJ1-4
CDR3: SVAHEATNEKLF

length: 17
V: TRBV11-2
J: TRBJ2-4
CDR3: ASSWNRDRGFAAKSIQY

length: 13
V: TRBV7-2
J: TRBJ2-1
CDR3: ASSSLAGGGNEQF

length: 12
V: TRBV10-3
J: -
CDR3: AISEMTSFNEQY

length: 14
V: TRBV10-2
J: TRBJ2-3
CDR3: ASRDPGGHRTDTQY

length: 11
V: TRBV7-8
J: TRBJ2-1
CDR3: ASSGNRGGEQF

length: 10
V: TRBV5-1
J: TRBJ2-1
CDR3: ASSEQGGEQF

length: 13
V: TRBV28
J: TRBJ1-4
CDR3: ASSPTQGANEKLF

length: 13
V: TRBV6-6
J: TRBJ2-2
CDR3: ASSPRDSYTGELF

length: 14
V: TRBV28
J: TRBJ2-5
CDR3: ASSPLGAGEQETQY

length: 10
V: TRBV4-1
J: TRBJ1-1
CDR3: ASVGDSREAF

length: 11
V: TRBV6-5
J: TRBJ2-7
CDR3: ASSKRDRYEQY

length: 10
V: TRBV20-1
J: TRBJ2-1
CDR3: LLAGGGNEQF

length: 12
V: TRBV27
J: TRBJ2-7
CDR3: ASSSGSSGNEQY

length: 10
V: TRBV7-9
J: TRBJ2-5
CDR3: ASTDQVNEQY

length: 13
V: TRBV19
J: TRBJ2-1
CDR3: ASSMSSGSPNEQF

length: 11
V: TRBV20-1
J: TRBJ1-5
CDR3: SAKTTGNQPQH

length: 12
V: TRBV4-1
J: TRBJ2-5
CDR3: ASSDPRVRKTQY

length: 13
V: TRBV6-6
J: TRBJ2-7
CDR3: ASSYLGEGTREQY

length: 11
V: TRBV10-3
J: TRBJ1-4
CDR3: AIRADRAEKLF

length: 9
V: TRBV28
J: TRBJ2-7
CDR3: AIRTQGEQY

length: 14
V: TRBV13
J: TRBJ2-2
CDR3: ASSSTSGANTGELF

length: 13
V: TRBV29-1
J: TRBJ2-1
CDR3: SVLPLAGTYNEQF

length: 11
V: TRBV18
J: TRBJ2-3
CDR3: ASAPRFPDTQY

length: 11
V: TRBV4-3
J: TRBJ2-6
CDR3: ASSREANNVLT

length: 11
V: TRBV10-2
J: TRBJ2-5
CDR3: ASSEGITSGQY

length: 13
V: TRBV24-1
J: TRBJ2-5
CDR3: ATSDPASGEETQY

length: 14
V: TRBV9
J: TRBJ1-1
CDR3: ASSVGQGPMNTEAF

length: 12
V: TRBV28
J: TRBJ2-7
CDR3: ASSWTLRSYEQY

length: 12
V: TRBV29-1
J: TRBJ2-1
CDR3: SVGQDRTYNEQF

length: 13
V: TRBV6-5
J: TRBJ1-1
CDR3: ASSYRDSRGTEAF

length: 12
V: TRBV7-2
J: TRBJ2-7
CDR3: ASSLTGGWYEQY

length: 10
V: TRBV5-1
J: TRBJ1-4
CDR3: ASSLHGEKLF

length: 15
V: TRBV15
J: TRBJ1-1
CDR3: ATSRDWGGYRNTEAF

length: 13
V: TRBV7-3
J: TRBJ1-6
CDR3: ASSASGTGYSPLH

length: 14
V: TRBV19
J: TRBJ2-1
CDR3: ASSSFGTDTYNEQF

length: 13
V: TRBV20-1
J: TRBJ2-1
CDR3: SAVSPGRRYNEQF